This is a list of T cell receptor beta chains from one sample in a study of blood T cell repertoires in COVID-19. The repertoire was sequenced with immunoSEQ multiplex PCR; TCRdb's copy has only in-frame clones and lacks some. The sample has 65,000 to 75,000 clones, approximately 80% seen once. The sample was peripheral blood. These receptors originate from a human donor in a cohort sampled during active COVID-19. Each CDR3 is given with its conserved first and last residue. Fields, in order: clone size, D gene, J gene, V gene, CDR3 DNA, CDR3 protein. D genes are given only for firm matches. Size is omitted from some rows. Given values are once, few, many or a class for expanded clones.

>NA|NA|TRBJ1-1|TRBV6-2/TRBV6-3
TGTGCCAGCAGTTATTCCAAGAACACTGAAGCTTTCTTT
CASSYSKNTEAFF
>NA|NA|TRBJ1-4|TRBV12-3/TRBV12-4
TGTGCCAGCAGGGCAGGCGCGAATGAAAAACTGTTTTTT
CASRAGANEKLFF
>NA|NA|TRBJ2-3|TRBV6-4
TGTGCCAGCAGTGAGGGACTGCGCACAGATACGCAGTATTTT
CASSEGLRTDTQYF
>NA|TRBD1|TRBJ1-1|TRBV27
TGTGCCAGCAGTTTATACAGGGGGCGCGACACTGAAGCTTTCTTT
CASSLYRGRDTEAFF
>NA|TRBD2|TRBJ2-3|TRBV18
TGTGCCAGCTCACCCAACCGGGGGGGAATTAGCACAGATACGCAGTATTTT
CASSPNRGGISTDTQYF
>few|TRBD1|TRBJ2-1|TRBV28
TGTGCCAGCAGCGACCTTTCCGGGACAGGGACCTACAATGAGCAGTTCTTC
CASSDLSGTGTYNEQFF
>NA|NA|TRBJ1-2|TRBV6-6
TGTGCCAGCAGTTACTCAGGGGGTTCGAAGGACTATGGCTACACCTTC
CASSYSGGSKDYGYTF
>NA|TRBD1|TRBJ1-4|TRBV4-1
TGCGCCAGCAGCCAACCCGGGACAGGGAAAGAAAAACTGTTTTTT
CASSQPGTGKEKLFF
>NA|NA|TRBJ2-7|TRBV7-9
TGTGCCAGCAGCTTAGCCCCACCGCTAGAGTACTTC
CASSLAPPLEYF
>NA|NA|TRBJ2-5|TRBV18
TGTGCCAGCTCGGAGGGGCTACAAGAGACCCAGTACTTC
CASSEGLQETQYF
>NA|TRBD2|TRBJ2-1|TRBV11-3
TGTGCCAGCAGCTTAGCATCAGCGGGGGCCTCCTACAATGAGCAGTTCTTC
CASSLASAGASYNEQFF
>NA|NA|TRBJ1-4|TRBV6-5
TGTGCCAGCAGTTACTCTGGACAGTTGGGTGAAAAACTGTTTTTT
CASSYSGQLGEKLFF
>NA|TRBD1|TRBJ1-4|TRBV6-6
TGTGCCAGCAGTACCCCACCAGGGGGCGCGAAGGAAAAACTGTTTTTT
CASSTPPGGAKEKLFF
>few|NA|TRBJ1-1|TRBV7-3
TGTGCCAGCAGCTTAACGAGCCGGACTGAAGCTTTCTTT
CASSLTSRTEAFF
>NA|NA|TRBJ2-3|TRBV4-3
TGCGCCAGCAGCCAAGCTAGAAGGAGTACGCAGTATTTT
CASSQARRSTQYF
>once|NA|TRBJ2-3|TRBV2
TGTGCCAGCAGTGACGACACCGCAGATACGCAGTATTTT
CASSDDTADTQYF
>NA|NA|TRBJ1-6|TRBV2
TGTGCCAGCAGTCCGCGGACTTATAATTCACCCCTCCACTTT
CASSPRTYNSPLHF
>NA|NA|TRBJ2-3|TRBV7-9
TGTGCCAGCAGCTTAGCGGGCGGGGCAGGCACAGATACGCAGTATTTT
CASSLAGGAGTDTQYF
>NA|NA|TRBJ1-2|TRBV12-3/TRBV12-4
TGTGCCAGTACGGGGGGCGGGGGCTACACCTTC
CASTGGGGYTF
>NA|NA|TRBJ2-1|TRBV7-9
TGTGCCAGCAGCCCAACCGAATCACTAGTTAATGAGCAGTTCTTC
CASSPTESLVNEQFF
>NA|NA|TRBJ1-5|TRBV6-2/TRBV6-3
TGTGCCAGCAGTCTTCAGGGTAAACAGCCCCAGCATTTT
CASSLQGKQPQHF
>NA|NA|TRBJ1-4|TRBV10-3
TGTGCCATCAGTGAGTCTTCAGCGCGGGCCGAAAAACTGTTTTTT
CAISESSARAEKLFF
>NA|TRBD1|TRBJ2-1|TRBV11-2
TGTGCCAGCAGCTCTTCCGACAGGGGCAGCGATGAGCAGTTCTTC
CASSSSDRGSDEQFF
>NA|NA|TRBJ1-1|TRBV11-2
TGTGCCAGCAGCTTAGCCAGGCTGAACACTGAAGCTTTCTTT
CASSLARLNTEAFF
>NA|NA|TRBJ2-7|TRBV18
TGTGCCAGCTCACAAGGATCGAACAGGGTTCTAATCGAGCAGTACTTC
CASSQGSNRVLIEQYF
>NA|TRBD1|TRBJ1-5|TRBV7-2
TGTGCCAGCAGCTTAGTAGGGGGACAGCGAGGAAATCAGCCCCAGCATTTT
CASSLVGGQRGNQPQHF
>NA|TRBD2|TRBJ2-1|TRBV7-2
TGTGCCAGCAGGCCGGGACTAGCGGGACCCAATGAGCAGTTCTTC
CASRPGLAGPNEQFF
>NA|TRBD1|TRBJ1-1|TRBV19
TGTGCCAGTAGCTCCGGGACAGGCCTGATTATGGGCACTGAAGCTTTCTTT
CASSSGTGLIMGTEAFF
>NA|TRBD2|TRBJ2-3|TRBV5-1
TGCGCCAGCAGTTTACGTCCGGGACTAGCTCCAGATACGCAGTATTTT
CASSLRPGLAPDTQYF
>NA|TRBD1|TRBJ1-2|TRBV7-2
TGTGCCAGCAGCTTACGGGACAGGATCACTATTGGCTACACCTTC
CASSLRDRITIGYTF
>NA|NA|TRBJ1-2|TRBV4-3
TGCGCCAGCAGCCAAGATCCAGGGCGGAACTATGGCTACACCTTC
CASSQDPGRNYGYTF
>few|NA|TRBJ1-1|TRBV27
TGTGCCAGCAGGCGGTTGAAGTATGCTGAAGCTTTCTTT
CASRRLKYAEAFF
>NA|TRBD1|TRBJ2-2|TRBV9
TGTGCCAGCAGGCACAGGGGCACCGGGGAGCTGTTTTTT
CASRHRGTGELFF
>NA|NA|TRBJ1-2|TRBV10-3
TGTGCCATCAGTGAAAACAGCTATGGCTACACCTTC
CAISENSYGYTF
>few|NA|TRBJ1-1|TRBV2
TGTGCCAGCACTGGGCCTCGGAACACTGAAGCTTTCTTT
CASTGPRNTEAFF
>few|NA|TRBJ2-1|TRBV7-3
TGTGCCAGCAGCCCATCCGCGGGGTCCTACAATGAGCAGTTCTTC
CASSPSAGSYNEQFF
>NA|NA|TRBJ1-6|TRBV27
TGTGCCAGCAGTTTAACGACAGACTATTCACCCCTCCACTTT
CASSLTTDYSPLHF
>NA|TRBD2|TRBJ2-1|TRBV3-1/TRBV3-2
TGTGCCAGCAGCCGAACGGGACTAGCGGGGGGAAGCTCCTACAATGAGCAGTTCTTC
CASSRTGLAGGSSYNEQFF